This entry concerns a single T cell receptor (beta chain). Treatment meaning: oral pan-JAK inhibitor, 5-10 mg twice daily. This sample was taken from a study of CD8+ T cells in alopecia areata. Overall study context: Tofacitinib exposure lasted 6 to 18 months, followed by 6 months off drug.

The authors extracted RNA and reverse transcribed it into cDNA as the sequencing template. The repertoire was sequenced with immunoSEQ multiplex PCR; TCRdb's copy has only in-frame clones and lacks some. The data show about 260,000 clones, roughly 63% seen once. This clonotype was obtained from a human donor with alopecia areata. The sequences come from CD4+ T cells sorted from blood, collected at week 52, from a patient treated with tofacitinib.

The CDR3 coding sequence is TGCAGCGTGGGGGGCCCCACTGAAGCTTTCTTT. Protein product: CSVGGPTEAFF. The chain carries TRBV29-1 and TRBJ1-1; D is perhaps TRBD1 (6 bases). CDR1 is SQVTM, CDR2 ANQGSEA, per germline. CDR3 length: 11 amino acids. Trimming cost V 6 bases and J 4 bases, with 9 bases left between them.